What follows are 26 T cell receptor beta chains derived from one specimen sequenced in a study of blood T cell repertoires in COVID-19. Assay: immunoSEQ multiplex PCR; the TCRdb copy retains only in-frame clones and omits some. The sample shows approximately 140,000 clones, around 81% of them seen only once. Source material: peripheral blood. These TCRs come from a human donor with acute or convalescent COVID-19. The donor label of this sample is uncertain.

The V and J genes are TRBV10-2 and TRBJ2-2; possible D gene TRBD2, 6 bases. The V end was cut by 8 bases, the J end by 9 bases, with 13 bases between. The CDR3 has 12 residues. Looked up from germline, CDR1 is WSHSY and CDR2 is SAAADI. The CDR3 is CASLTGTRELFF. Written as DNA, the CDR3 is TGCGCCAGCCTCACCGGGACTCGGGAGCTGTTTTTT.

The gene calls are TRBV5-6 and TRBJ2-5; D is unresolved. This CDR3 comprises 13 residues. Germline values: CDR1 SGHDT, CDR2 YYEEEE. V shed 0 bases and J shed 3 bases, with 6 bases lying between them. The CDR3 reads CASSLVLKETQYF. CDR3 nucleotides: TGTGCCAGCAGCTTGGTCCTTAAAGAGACCCAGTACTTC.

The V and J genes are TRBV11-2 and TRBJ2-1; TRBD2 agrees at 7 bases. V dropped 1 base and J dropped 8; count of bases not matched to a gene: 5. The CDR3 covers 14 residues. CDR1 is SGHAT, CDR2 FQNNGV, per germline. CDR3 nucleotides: TGTGCCAGCAGCTTAGCGGGGGGAGAGTATGAGCAGTTCTTC. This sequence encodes CASSLAGGEYEQFF.

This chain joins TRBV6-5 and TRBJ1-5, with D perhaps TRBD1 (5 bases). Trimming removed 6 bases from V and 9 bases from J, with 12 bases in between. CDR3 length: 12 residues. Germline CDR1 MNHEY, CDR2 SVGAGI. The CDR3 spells CASSLGGGPQHF. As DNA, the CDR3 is TGTGCCAGCAGCCTGGGGGGAGGGCCCCAGCATTTT.

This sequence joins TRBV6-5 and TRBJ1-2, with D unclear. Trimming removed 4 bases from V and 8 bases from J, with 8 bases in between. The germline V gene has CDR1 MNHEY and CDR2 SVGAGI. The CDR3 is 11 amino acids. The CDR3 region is CASSSGSGYTF. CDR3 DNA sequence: TGTGCCAGCAGTTCTGGGAGCGGCTACACCTTC.

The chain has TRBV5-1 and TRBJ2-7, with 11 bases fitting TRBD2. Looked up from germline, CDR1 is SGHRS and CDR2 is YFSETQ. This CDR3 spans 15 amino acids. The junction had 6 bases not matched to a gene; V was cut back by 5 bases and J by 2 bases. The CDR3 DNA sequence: TGCGCCAGCAGTTTGACTAGCGGGGCCCCCTACGAGCAGTACTTC. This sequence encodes CASSLTSGAPYEQYF.

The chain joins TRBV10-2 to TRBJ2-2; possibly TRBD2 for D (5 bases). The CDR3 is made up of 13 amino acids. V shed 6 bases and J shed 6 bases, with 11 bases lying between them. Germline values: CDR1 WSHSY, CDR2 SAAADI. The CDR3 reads CASSSGRAGELFF. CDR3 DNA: TGCGCCAGCAGCAGCGGACGTGCCGGGGAGCTGTTTTTT.

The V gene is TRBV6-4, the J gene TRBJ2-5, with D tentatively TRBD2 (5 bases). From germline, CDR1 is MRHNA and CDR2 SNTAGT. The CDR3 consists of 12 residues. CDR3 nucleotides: TGTGTCCGGACTGCCCCTTTGGAGACCCAGTACTTC. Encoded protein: CVRTAPLETQYF.

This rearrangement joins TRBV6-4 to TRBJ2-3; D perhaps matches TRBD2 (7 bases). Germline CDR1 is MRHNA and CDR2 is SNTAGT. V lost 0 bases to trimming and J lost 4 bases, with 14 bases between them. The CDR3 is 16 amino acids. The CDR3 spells CASSDSTGGGPDTQYF. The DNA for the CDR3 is TGTGCCAGCAGTGACTCGACGGGCGGGGGCCCAGATACGCAGTATTTT.

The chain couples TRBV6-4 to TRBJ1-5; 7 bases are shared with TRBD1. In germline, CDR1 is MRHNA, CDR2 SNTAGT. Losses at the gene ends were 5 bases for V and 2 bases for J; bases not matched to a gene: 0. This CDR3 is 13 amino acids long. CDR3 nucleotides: TGTGCCAGCAGTACAGGGGGCAATCAGCCCCAGCATTTT. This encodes CASSTGGNQPQHF.

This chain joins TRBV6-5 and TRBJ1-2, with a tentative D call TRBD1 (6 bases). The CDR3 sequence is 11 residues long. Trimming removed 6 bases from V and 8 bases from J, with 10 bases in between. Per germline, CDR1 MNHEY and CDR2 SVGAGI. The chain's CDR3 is CASSFRGGYTF. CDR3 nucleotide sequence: TGTGCCAGCAGCTTCAGGGGAGGCTACACCTTC.

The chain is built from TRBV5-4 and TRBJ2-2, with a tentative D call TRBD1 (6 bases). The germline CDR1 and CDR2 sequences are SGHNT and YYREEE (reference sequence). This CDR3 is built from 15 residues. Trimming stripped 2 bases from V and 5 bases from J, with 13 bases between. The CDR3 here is CASSFGQGWTGELFF. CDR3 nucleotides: TGTGCCAGCAGCTTCGGGCAGGGGTGGACCGGGGAGCTGTTTTTT.

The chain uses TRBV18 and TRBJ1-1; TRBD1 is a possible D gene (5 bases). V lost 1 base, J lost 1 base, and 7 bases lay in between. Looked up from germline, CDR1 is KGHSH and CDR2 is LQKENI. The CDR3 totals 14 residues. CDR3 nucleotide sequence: TGTGCCAGCTCACCACGGGGGGGGAACACTGAAGCTTTCTTT. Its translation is CASSPRGGNTEAFF.

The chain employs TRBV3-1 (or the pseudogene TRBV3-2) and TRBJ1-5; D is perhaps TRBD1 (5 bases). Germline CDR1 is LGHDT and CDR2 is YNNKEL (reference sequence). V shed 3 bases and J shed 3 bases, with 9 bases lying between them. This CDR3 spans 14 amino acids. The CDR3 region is CASSQAGINQPQHF. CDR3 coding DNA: TGTGCCAGCAGCCAGGCAGGGATCAATCAGCCCCAGCATTTT.

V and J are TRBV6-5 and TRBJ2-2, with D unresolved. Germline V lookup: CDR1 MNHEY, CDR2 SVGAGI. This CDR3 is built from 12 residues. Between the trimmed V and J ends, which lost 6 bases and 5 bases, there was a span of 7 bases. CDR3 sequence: CASRKTTGELFF. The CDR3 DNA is TGTGCCAGCAGGAAGACTACCGGGGAGCTGTTTTTT.

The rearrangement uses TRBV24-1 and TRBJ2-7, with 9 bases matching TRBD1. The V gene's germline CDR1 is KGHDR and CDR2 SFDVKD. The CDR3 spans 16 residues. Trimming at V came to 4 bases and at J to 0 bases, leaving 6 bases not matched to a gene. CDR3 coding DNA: TGTGCCACCAGTGACCCCGACAGGGGGAGCTCCTACGAGCAGTACGTC. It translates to CATSDPDRGSSYEQYV.

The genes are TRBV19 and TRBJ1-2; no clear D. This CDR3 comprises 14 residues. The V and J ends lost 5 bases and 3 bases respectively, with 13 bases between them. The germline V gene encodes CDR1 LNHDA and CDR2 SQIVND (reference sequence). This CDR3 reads CASSSPGIDYGYTF. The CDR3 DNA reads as TGTGCCAGTAGTTCCCCCGGTATCGACTATGGCTACACCTTC.

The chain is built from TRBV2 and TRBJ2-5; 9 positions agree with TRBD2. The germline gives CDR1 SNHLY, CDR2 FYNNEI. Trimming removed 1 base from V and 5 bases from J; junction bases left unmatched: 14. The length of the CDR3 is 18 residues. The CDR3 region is CASSEGRGSGGLGETQYF. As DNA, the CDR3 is TGTGCCAGCAGTGAAGGGAGAGGTAGCGGGGGCCTAGGGGAGACCCAGTACTTC. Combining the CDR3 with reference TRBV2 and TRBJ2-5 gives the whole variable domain EPEVTQTPSHQVTQMGQEVILRCVPISNHLYFYWYRQILGQKVEFLVSFYNNEISEKSEIFDDQFSVERPDGSNFTLKIRSTKLEDSAMYFCASSEGRGSGGLGETQYFGPGTRLLVL.

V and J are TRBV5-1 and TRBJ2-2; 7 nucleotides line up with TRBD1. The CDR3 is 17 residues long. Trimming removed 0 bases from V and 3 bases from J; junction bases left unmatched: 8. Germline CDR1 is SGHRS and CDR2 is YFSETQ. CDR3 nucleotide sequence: TGCGCCAGCAGCTTGGTGGCAGGGGGAGTCGACACCGGGGAGCTGTTTTTT. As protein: CASSLVAGGVDTGELFF.

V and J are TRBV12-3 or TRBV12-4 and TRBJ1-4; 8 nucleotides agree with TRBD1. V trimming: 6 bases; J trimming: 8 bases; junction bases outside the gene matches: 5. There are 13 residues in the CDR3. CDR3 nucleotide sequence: TGTGCCAGCAGCTTGACAGGGGACGAAAAACTGTTTTTT. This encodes CASSLTGDEKLFF.

CDR3 protein: CASSLGPRTGRNTEAFF. For the CDR3, the DNA is TGCGCCAGCAGCTTGGGCCCGCGGACAGGCAGGAACACTGAAGCTTTCTTT. The chain joins TRBV5-1 to TRBJ1-1; 7 positions agree with TRBD1. The CDR3 is 17 residues long. V trimming: 0 bases; J trimming: 1 base; junction bases outside the gene matches: 9. CDR1 is SGHRS, CDR2 YFSETQ, per germline.

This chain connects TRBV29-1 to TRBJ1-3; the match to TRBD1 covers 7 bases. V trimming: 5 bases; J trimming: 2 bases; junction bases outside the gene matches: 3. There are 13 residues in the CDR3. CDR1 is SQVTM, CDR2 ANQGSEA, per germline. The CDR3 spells CSVTGTAGNTIYF. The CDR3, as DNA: TGCAGCGTTACCGGGACAGCTGGAAACACCATATATTTT. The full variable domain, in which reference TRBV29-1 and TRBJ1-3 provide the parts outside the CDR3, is SAVISQKPSRDICQRGTSLTIQCQVDSQVTMMFWYRQQPGQSLTLIATANQGSEATYESGFVIDKFPISRPNLTFSTLTVSNMSPEDSSIYLCSVTGTAGNTIYFGEGSWLTVV.

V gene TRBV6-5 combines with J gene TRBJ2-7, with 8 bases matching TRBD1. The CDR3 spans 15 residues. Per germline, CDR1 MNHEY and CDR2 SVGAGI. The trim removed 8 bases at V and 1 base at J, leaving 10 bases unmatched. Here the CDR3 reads CASCPTGARSYEQYV. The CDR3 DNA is TGTGCCAGCTGCCCGACAGGGGCCCGTTCCTACGAGCAGTACGTC.

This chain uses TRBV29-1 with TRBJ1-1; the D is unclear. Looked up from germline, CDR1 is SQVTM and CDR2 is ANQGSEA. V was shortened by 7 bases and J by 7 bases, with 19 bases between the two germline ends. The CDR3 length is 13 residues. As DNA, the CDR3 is TGCAGCGCCGCTCGGGCGGGTAAGGGTGAAGCTTTCTTT. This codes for CSAARAGKGEAFF.

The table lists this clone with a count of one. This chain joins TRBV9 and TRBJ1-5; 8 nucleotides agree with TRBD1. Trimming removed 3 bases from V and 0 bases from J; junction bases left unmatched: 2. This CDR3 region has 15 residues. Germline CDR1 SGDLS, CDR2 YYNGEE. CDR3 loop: CASSAGQGSNQPQHF. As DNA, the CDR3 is TGTGCCAGCAGCGCAGGACAGGGTAGCAATCAGCCCCAGCATTTT.

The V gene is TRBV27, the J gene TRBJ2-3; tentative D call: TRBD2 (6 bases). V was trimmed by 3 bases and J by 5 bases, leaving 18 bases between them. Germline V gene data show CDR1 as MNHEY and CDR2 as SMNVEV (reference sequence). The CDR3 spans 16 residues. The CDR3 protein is CASSLIGGARGDTQYF. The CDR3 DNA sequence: TGTGCCAGCAGTTTGATTGGCGGGGCGAGGGGAGATACGCAGTATTTT.